This T cell receptor beta chain appears in the sequencing data of a study of cytomegalovirus exposure and HLA in healthy donors (dated by TCRdb to about 2017). Regarding the study in general: An earlier analysis of fewer than 750 of the donors reported approximately 300 Gb of sequence data and around 120 million unique TCR beta sequences obtained from around 180 million T cells. An early release covering some 640 HLA-typed donors comprised roughly 300 gigabases of sequencing data and roughly 85 million unique TCR sequences. Of the 350 to 450 genotyped donors, 70% to 90% were placed in the genetic ancestry cluster associated with self-reported Caucasian donors. The study aimed to test whether cataloging public T cell receptors could reveal signatures of past pathogen exposure. The study profiled the T cell repertoires of around 700 subjects by immunosequencing and related them to cytomegalovirus serostatus. Along with the approximately 700-subject first cohort, a separate validation cohort of some 130 different subjects was used. High-throughput TCR immunosequencing, statistical association of individual TCRs with disease status, and machine learning were combined to predict cytomegalovirus infection status. A later analysis re-examined previously published TCR beta repertoires from 600 to 700 donors and added high-resolution HLA genotyping to investigate patterns of TCR occurrence. Rather than using new phenotypic data, the later analysis identified candidate immune exposures from TCR beta sequences and from how often those sequences occurred across donors. To decide whether each TCR beta V gene segment behaved as functional or pseudogenic, an earlier analysis of some 600 of the donors relied on high-throughput TCR beta sequencing. Donor age, sex, ethnicity and CMV serostatus were collected together with the repertoire data. A later genetic analysis took genome-wide SNP genotypes for about 65% of the roughly 670 donors and used that subset as a discovery cohort. Every repertoire in the discovery cohort had been generated on one and the same sequencing platform. Class I and class II HLA loci were covered by the typing at four-digit resolution. Typing coverage differed by locus: A, B, C, DRB1 and DQB1 were typed in roughly 620-630 donors, DQA1 in 500 to 550, DPA1 in around 580, and DPB1 in 450 to 490. A few DR-DQ haplotypes were treated as single units for association and clustering because of strong linkage in the cohort. On average, around 230,000 unique TCR beta nucleotide sequences were sequenced per donor among 398 genotyped donors of the cohort, with about 17% of those sequences being non-productive. Overall study results and their limits: A later genetic analysis reported fewer N-insertions in productive TCRs among donors in an Asian-associated ancestry cluster than the roughly 620-donor mean. In this cohort, only TCR beta chains were sequenced, and detectable features were limited by the absence of alpha or paired-chain data. A later analysis associated 15,000 to 20,000 TCR beta sequences with specific HLA alleles at a false discovery rate of 0.05. A few of the identified cytomegalovirus-associated TCR beta chains were confirmed in vitro to be specific for cytomegalovirus antigens. In both the original and validation cohorts, the classifier was reported to diagnose cytomegalovirus status with high specificity and sensitivity. Because counts were too low, 15 or so rarely observed V segments, including chromosome 9 orphons, were excluded from the earlier analysis of 500 to 700 of the donors. The authors suggested that the approach could potentially be extended to other disease states and immunological phenotypes. Some IMGT-functional V segments, including TRBV6-2 and TRBV6-3, could not be told apart with the 87-base-pair reads, so those segments were excluded. A cluster of highly shared sequence variants was judged likely to represent a technical artifact of the sequencing pipeline. In a later analysis, HLA-associated TCR beta chains were found to be more clonally expanded and to have lower generation probabilities than equally common non-associated chains. Most TCR sequences were seen in very few donors, while some public TCRs were found in many individuals. Roughly uniform sequencing depth across donors was assumed in presence/absence analyses, although this assumption may not hold. A later analysis found that TCR association rates varied across HLA loci, with DRB1 alleles showing the most associated TCRs and HLA-C alleles the fewest. A further reported finding was that TCR beta sequences accurately predicted the HLA-A and HLA-B alleles for most subjects in the first cohort. An earlier analysis of 587 of the donors showed that most TCR beta V segments appeared in productive rearrangements either about 90% or about 30% of the time, which broadly matched IMGT annotations. Most CMV-associated TCR beta chains appeared to be HLA-restricted in a later analysis, and the HLA associations seemed to be driven largely by CMV exposure. HLA typing was unavailable for some donors at each locus, so association tests used only the typed subset. A later genetic analysis associated a missense DCLRE1C variant with V-gene and J-gene trimming of TCR beta chains, and an independent cohort replicated the association. Linkage disequilibrium might explain the correlated functional status among segregating V segments, but an unknown experimental factor could not be ruled out. For the cohort, immune exposure information was limited to CMV serostatus. In the study, around 150 TCR beta chains were listed as associated with cytomegalovirus. A later analysis reported that several top co-occurrence clusters appeared linked to parvovirus B19, influenza, CMV and Epstein-Barr virus. Assigning TCR associations to individual alleles was difficult when HLA alleles, especially DR and DQ, strongly co-occurred.

The cohort comprised some 730 healthy bone marrow donors. Cohort members were all nominally healthy when sampled, although unrecorded immune exposures were likely present. The donor was CMV seropositive and was included in the group of some 290 seropositive cohort members. Every donor gave a peripheral blood sample, and the peripheral blood mononuclear cells from that sample were used for TCR beta sequencing. The Qiagen DNeasy Blood Extraction Kit was used to extract genomic DNA from the blood cell samples. The library was generated by the immunoSEQ multiplex PCR assay. For the multiplex PCR, a mixture combining 60 forward primers for TCR Vbeta segments and 13 reverse primers for TCR Jbeta segments was used. The CDR3 region of rearranged TCR beta genes was amplified from genomic DNA by a multiplex PCR assay. Amplified TCR beta libraries were sequenced as 87-base-pair reads on the Illumina HiSeq System. The original methods were these. A later analysis counted about 80 million unique TCR beta chains across the 700 or so repertoires, and around 9.9 million of these chains were shared by at least two donors. Raw reads were error-corrected and collapsed into unique sequences with a nearest-neighbor algorithm that merged closely related sequences to remove PCR and sequencing errors. V, D and J gene segments were assigned by aligning CDR3 sequences to IMGT reference sequences. For a sequence to be retained, a match of at least six nucleotides to both a V gene segment and a J gene segment was required. A rearrangement was called productive if the CDR3 had no stop codons and remained in frame with V and J, and every other rearrangement was called non-productive. CDR3 was defined according to IMGT convention as the region running from the second conserved V-encoded cysteine to the conserved J-encoded phenylalanine. The earlier analysis of 550 to 650 of the donors excluded any sequence lacking an unambiguous match to a single V gene segment. In an earlier analysis of 500 to 750 of the donors, V segments were called functional above 56.7% productive rearrangements and were called segregating when the between-donor standard deviation exceeded 5%. To diagnose cytomegalovirus status from the catalog of TCR beta chain sequences, a statistical classification framework was built. A later analysis assigned V and J genes by comparing TCR nucleotide sequences with IMGT/GENE-DB human TR gene sequences. Using the TCRdist pipeline, a later analysis assigned CDR3 sequences along with most-parsimonious VDJ recombination scenarios. In a later analysis, every TCR beta chain was defined by the combination of its CDR3 amino acid sequence and its V-gene family, and reads without a unique V-gene family were dropped. To address suspected cross-contamination and a sequencing artifact, a later analysis removed roughly 640 highly shared, low-generation-probability nucleotide sequences. In a later analysis, a clonal expansion index was calculated for each public chain from normalized within-repertoire ranks of inferred template counts. Generation probabilities in a later analysis came from a VDJ recombination model fitted to out-of-frame rearrangements, and those results were checked against IGoR. Hypergeometric tests were used in a later analysis to score TCR-TCR, TCR-HLA and TCR-CMV co-occurrence, with a repertoire-size bias correction applied to the TCR pairs. In a later analysis, false discovery rates were estimated by permuting HLA or CMV assignments 20 times. In a later analysis, co-occurring TCRs were grouped with DBSCAN, and TCRdist sequence similarity was added when clustering was performed within HLA-allele-positive subsets. Repertoires with fewer than 30,000 or more than 120,000 public chains, plus five repertoires with anomalous nucleotide sharing, were excluded from co-occurrence clustering. As stored in TCRdb, this immuneACCESS dataset retains in-frame rearrangements with V and J assigned. A fraction of the clones does not appear; measured against another copy, unresolved V genes explain less than half of the discrepancy, and the remainder lacks a known reason. The DNA was the basis for D and trimming; V, J and clone size are from that table. The sample table holds 150,000 or so clones, of which 80% were seen once. The ten most abundant clones make up 1% of the sample.

Turning to this clone: It has no known antigen specificity. Qualities for individual bases were not recorded, and no much larger clone is one base off.

Looking up the germline V gene (reference sequence) yields CDR1 LNHDA and CDR2 SQIVND. The CDR3 has 17 amino acids, counting the end cysteine and phenylalanine. CDR3 DNA is the only sequence kept; it has 51 bases, read in frame from the first base. Trimming accounts for 6 bases at V and 4 bases at J, while the number of junction bases matched to no gene is 12. The sequenced material came from PBMCs. The TCR sequence derives from a woman aged 50 to 60 in good health and CMV-seropositive. The V gene is TRBV19 and the J gene is TRBJ1-2, with 12 bases in between that match TRBD1. CDR3 protein: CASRPGQGAQVGYGYTF. The DNA sequence is TGTGCCAGTAGACCGGGACAGGGGGCGCAGGTGGGCTATGGCTACACCTTC.